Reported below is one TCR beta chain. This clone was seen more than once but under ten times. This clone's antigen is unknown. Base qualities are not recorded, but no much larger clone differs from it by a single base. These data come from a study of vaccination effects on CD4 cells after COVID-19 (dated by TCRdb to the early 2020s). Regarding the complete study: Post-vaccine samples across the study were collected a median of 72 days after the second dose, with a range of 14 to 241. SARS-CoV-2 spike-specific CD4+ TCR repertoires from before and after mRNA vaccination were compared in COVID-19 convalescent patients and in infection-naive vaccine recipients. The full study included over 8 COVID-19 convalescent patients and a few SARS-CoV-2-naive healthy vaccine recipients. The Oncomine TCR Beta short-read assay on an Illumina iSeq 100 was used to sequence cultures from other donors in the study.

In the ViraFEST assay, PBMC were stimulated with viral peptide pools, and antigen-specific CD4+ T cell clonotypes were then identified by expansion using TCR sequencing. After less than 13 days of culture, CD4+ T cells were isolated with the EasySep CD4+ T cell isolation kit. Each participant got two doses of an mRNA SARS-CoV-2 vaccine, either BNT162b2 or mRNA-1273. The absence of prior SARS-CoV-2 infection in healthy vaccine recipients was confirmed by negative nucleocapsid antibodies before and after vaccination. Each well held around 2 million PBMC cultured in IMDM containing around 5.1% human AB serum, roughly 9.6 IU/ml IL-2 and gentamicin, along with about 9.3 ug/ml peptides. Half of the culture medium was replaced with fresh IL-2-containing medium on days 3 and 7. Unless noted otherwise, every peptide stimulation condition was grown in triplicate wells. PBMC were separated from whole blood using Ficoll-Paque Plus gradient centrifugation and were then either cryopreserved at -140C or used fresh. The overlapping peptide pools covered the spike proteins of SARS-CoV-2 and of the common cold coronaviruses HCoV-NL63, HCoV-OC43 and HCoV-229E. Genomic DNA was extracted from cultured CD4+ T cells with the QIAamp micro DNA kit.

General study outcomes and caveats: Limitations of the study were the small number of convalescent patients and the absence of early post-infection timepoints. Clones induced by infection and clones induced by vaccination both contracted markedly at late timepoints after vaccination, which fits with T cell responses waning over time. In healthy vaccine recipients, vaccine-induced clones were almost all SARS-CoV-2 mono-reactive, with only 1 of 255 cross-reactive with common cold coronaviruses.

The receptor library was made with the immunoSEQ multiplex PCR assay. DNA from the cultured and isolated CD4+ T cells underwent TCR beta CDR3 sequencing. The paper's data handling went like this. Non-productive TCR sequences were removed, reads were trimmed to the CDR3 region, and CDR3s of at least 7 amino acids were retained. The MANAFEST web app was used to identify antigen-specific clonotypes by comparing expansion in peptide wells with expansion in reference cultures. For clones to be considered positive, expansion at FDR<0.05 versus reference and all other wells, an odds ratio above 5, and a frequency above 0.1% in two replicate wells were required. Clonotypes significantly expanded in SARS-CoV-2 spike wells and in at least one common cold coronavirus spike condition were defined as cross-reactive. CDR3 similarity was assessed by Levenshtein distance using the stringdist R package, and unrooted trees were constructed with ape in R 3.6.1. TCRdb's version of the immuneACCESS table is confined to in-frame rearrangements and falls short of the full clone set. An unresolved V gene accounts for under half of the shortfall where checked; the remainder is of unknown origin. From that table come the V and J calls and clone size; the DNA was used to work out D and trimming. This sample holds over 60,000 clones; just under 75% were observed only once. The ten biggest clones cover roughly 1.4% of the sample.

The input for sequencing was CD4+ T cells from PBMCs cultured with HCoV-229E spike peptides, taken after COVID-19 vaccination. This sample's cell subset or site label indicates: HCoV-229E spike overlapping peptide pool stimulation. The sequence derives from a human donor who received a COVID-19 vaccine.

The CDR3 region has the sequence CASSQEGRGGGYGYTF. The sequenced DNA is TGTGCCAGCAGCCAAGAAGGAAGGGGAGGCGGCTATGGCTACACCTTC. The chain uses TRBV3-1 (or the pseudogene TRBV3-2) and TRBJ1-2; the D segment could be TRBD1, given 5 matching bases. Looking up the germline V gene (reference sequence) yields CDR1 LGHDT and CDR2 YNNKEL. Taken from cysteine to phenylalanine, the CDR3 has 16 residues. Left in the record is the CDR3 DNA by itself, 48 bases read in frame from the first base. The junction carries 15 bases between V and J, which are trimmed by 0 bases and 4 bases respectively.